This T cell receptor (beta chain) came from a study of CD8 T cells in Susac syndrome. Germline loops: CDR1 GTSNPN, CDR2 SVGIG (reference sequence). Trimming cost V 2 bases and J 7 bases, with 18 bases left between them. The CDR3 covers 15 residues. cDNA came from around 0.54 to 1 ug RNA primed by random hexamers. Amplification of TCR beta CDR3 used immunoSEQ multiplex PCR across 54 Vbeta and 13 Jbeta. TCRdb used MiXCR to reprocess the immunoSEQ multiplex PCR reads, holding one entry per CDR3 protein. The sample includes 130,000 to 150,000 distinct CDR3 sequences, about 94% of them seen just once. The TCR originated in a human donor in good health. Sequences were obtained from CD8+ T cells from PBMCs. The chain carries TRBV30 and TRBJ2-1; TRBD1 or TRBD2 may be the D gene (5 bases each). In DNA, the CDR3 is TGTGCCTGGAGTCATGGGGGAGTCTTCGGTAATGAGCAGTTCTTC. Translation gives CAWSHGGVFGNEQFF.